One sample yielded the 25 T cell receptor beta chains listed below, sequenced in a study of cytomegalovirus exposure and HLA in healthy donors. Researchers ran the PCR with 60 Vbeta and 13 Jbeta primers. TCRdb's table, derived via immunoSEQ multiplex PCR, lists solely in-frame clones and lacks some. The sample table sets out 53,000 or so clones. Sequenced material: PBMCs. These receptors originate from a man aged 18 to 30 in good health and CMV-seropositive.

The CDR3 loop reads CASSLELASQETQYF. CDR3 nucleotide sequence: TGTGCCAGCAGCTTGGAACTAGCGAGCCAAGAGACCCAGTACTTC. The chain joins TRBV11-2 to TRBJ2-5, with TRBD2 identical over 7 bases. Germline CDR1 SGHAT, CDR2 FQNNGV. The CDR3 is 15 amino acids. Unmatched junction bases numbered 5, after V lost 3 bases and J lost 1 base. The full variable domain, completed using reference TRBV11-2 and TRBJ2-5, is EAGVAQSPRYKIIEKRQSVAFWCNPISGHATLYWYQQILGQGPKLLIQFQNNGVVDDSQLPKDRFSAERLKGVDSTLKIQPAKLEDSAVYLCASSLELASQETQYFGPGTRLLVL.

CDR3 DNA: TGTGCCAGCATCAAGAACACTGAAGCTTTCTTT. Its protein is CASIKNTEAFF. This chain links TRBV6-5 with TRBJ1-1; D remains ambiguous. Germline CDR1 reads MNHEY; CDR2 reads SVGAGI. The CDR3 consists of 11 residues. Trimming cost V 7 bases and J 1 base, with 4 bases left between them.

The chain uses TRBV7-8 and TRBJ2-5; D is perhaps TRBD2 (6 bases). The CDR3 consists of 14 residues. Trimming shortened V by 1 base and J by 5 bases, and 11 bases separated the two germline ends. Looked up from germline, CDR1 is SGHVS and CDR2 is FQNEAQ. Here the CDR3 DNA reads TGTGCCAGCAGCTTAGGGGCGGGGAAGGAGACCCAGTACTTC. Amino acids: CASSLGAGKETQYF. Filled out from reference TRBV7-8 and TRBJ2-5, the complete variable domain reads GAGVSQSPRYKVAKRGQDVALRCDPISGHVSLFWYQQALGQGPEFLTYFQNEAQLDKSGLPSDRFFAERPEGSVSTLKIQRTQQEDSAVYLCASSLGAGKETQYFGPGTRLLVL.

This chain joins TRBV7-2 and TRBJ2-7, with TRBD1 as a possible D gene (6 bases). The CDR3 length is 13 residues. Germline-derived CDR1 and CDR2 are SGHTA and FQGNSA. V lost 5 bases to trimming and J lost 3 bases, with 11 bases between them. The CDR3 region is CASSDQGRYEQYF. The CDR3 DNA is TGTGCCAGCAGCGATCAGGGGCGCTACGAGCAGTACTTC.

The chain carries TRBV1 and TRBJ2-7; TRBD2, as called in the table, went unchecked against the DNA. TRBV1 is noted as a pseudogene. There are 14 residues in the CDR3. The DNA of the CDR3 is TGCACCAGCAGCCAAGGACTAGCGTATTACGAGCAGTACTTC. Translation: CTSSQGLAYYEQYF.

The chain carries TRBV27 and TRBJ2-1; 8 bases match TRBD1. CDR1 and CDR2 (germline): MNHEY, SMNVEV (reference sequence). V lost 2 bases and J lost 7; bases outside the gene matches: 7. CDR3 length equals 15 residues. The CDR3 spells CASSLATGVRNEQFF. In DNA form, the CDR3 reads TGTGCCAGCAGTTTAGCGACAGGGGTGAGGAATGAGCAGTTCTTC.

The J gene is TRBJ2-7, the V gene TRBV23-1; 11 bases map to TRBD1. TRBV23-1 is known as an ORF, though its function is uncertain. The V segment lost 1 base and the J segment 3 bases; nucleotides outside the gene matches: 11. The CDR3 spans 18 residues. CDR3 sequence reads: CASSQLPKPGQGDYEQYF. The CDR3 coding sequence is TGCGCCAGCAGTCAATTACCAAAGCCGGGACAGGGGGACTACGAGCAGTACTTC.

This sequence joins TRBV19 and TRBJ2-1; 8 positions match TRBD1. This CDR3 has 11 amino acids. CDR1 and CDR2 from the germline V gene are LNHDA and SQIVND (reference sequence). V trimming: 5 bases; J trimming: 15 bases; junction bases outside the gene matches: 6. For the CDR3, the DNA is TGTGCCAGTAGTGAGGACAGGGAACCGTTCTTC. Translating it yields CASSEDREPFF.

Details on this clone: At one end the junction does not follow the germline gene, possibly because of a read error. This specimen includes other DNA sequences encoding the same CDR3. This CDR3 is CASSLGPNQPQHF. DNA for the CDR3: TGTGCTAGCAGCTTAGGGCCGAATCAGCCCCAGCATTTT. J is TRBJ1-5 and V is TRBV7-7; D uncertain. The germline gives CDR1 SSHAT, CDR2 FNYEAQ (reference sequence). CDR3 size: 13 residues.

The chain combines TRBV5-4 with TRBJ2-7, with TRBD2 matching over 10 bases. The CDR3 contains 16 residues. The germline V gene encodes CDR1 SGHNT and CDR2 YYREEE (reference sequence). J gave up 3 bases and V 4 bases, and 10 bases lay outside the gene matches. CDR3 in DNA: TGTGCCAGCAGCGATGGACTAGCGGAGGGGGGCTACGAGCAGTACTTC. Translated: CASSDGLAEGGYEQYF.

Regarding this clone: An end of the junction differs from the germline gene, which may be a read error. The J gene is TRBJ2-1, the V gene TRBV5-1, with TRBD2 as a possible D gene (6 bases). The CDR3 extends over 16 amino acids. Germline V gene sequence: CDR1 SGHRS, CDR2 YFSETQ. Here the CDR3 DNA reads TGCGCCAGCAGGAAGAACCGGGACTCTCCGCACAATGAGCGGTTCTTC. Translation: CASRKNRDSPHNERFF.

V and J are TRBV5-8 and TRBJ2-7; 9 bases line up with TRBD2. CDR1 and CDR2 from the germline V gene are SGHTS and YDEGEE. CDR3 length: 18 amino acids. After removal of 9 bases from V and 4 bases from J, the junction contained 23 bases not matched to a gene. CDR3 nucleotide sequence: TGTGCCATCCCACTTCATCCTCCACGACTAGCGGATATATACGAGCAGTACTTC. Protein sequence: CAIPLHPPRLADIYEQYF. Full variable domain (missing parts from reference TRBV5-8 and TRBJ2-7): EAGVTQSPTHLIKTRGQQATLRCSPISGHTSVYWYQQALGLGLQFLLWYDEGEERNRGNFPPRFSGRQFPNYSSELNVNALELEDSALYLCAIPLHPPRLADIYEQYFGPGTRLTVT.

The CDR3 DNA is TGTGCCAGCGACTCGGGACAGCCTGATCAGCCCCAGCATTTT. Its translation is CASDSGQPDQPQHF. The V gene is TRBV7-9, the J gene TRBJ1-5; 7 bases are shared with TRBD1. Trimming at V came to 8 bases and at J to 5 bases, leaving 9 bases not matched to a gene. The germline gives CDR1 SEHNR, CDR2 FQNEAQ (reference sequence). This CDR3 spans 14 amino acids.

The V gene is TRBV13, the J gene TRBJ1-2; TRBD1 matches at 8 bases. Trimming cost V 0 bases and J 1 base; bases outside gene matches: 10. The CDR3 consists of 18 residues. Germline V gives CDR1 PRHDT, CDR2 FYEKMQ (reference sequence). The CDR3 region is CASSLGGTGHLGNYGYTF. The CDR3 nucleotides are TGTGCCAGCAGCTTAGGTGGGACAGGCCATCTTGGTAACTATGGCTACACCTTC.

The genes are TRBV5-6 and TRBJ1-2; D is unclear. Trimming removed 10 bases from V and 8 bases from J, with 15 bases in between. The CDR3 runs 11 residues. CDR1 and CDR2 (germline): SGHDT, YYEEEE. CDR3 in amino acids: CASRGARGYTF. In nucleotides, the CDR3 is TGTGCCTCTCGGGGAGCGAGGGGCTACACCTTC.

The chain recombines TRBV19 with TRBJ2-7; D is perhaps TRBD1 (5 bases). The CDR3 is 11 amino acids. V was shortened by 11 bases and J by 6 bases, with 14 bases between the two germline ends. In germline, CDR1 is LNHDA, CDR2 SQIVND (reference sequence). CDR3 region: CAPKGLGEQYF. CDR3 in DNA: TGTGCCCCAAAGGGGCTAGGCGAGCAGTACTTC.

The CDR3 DNA reads as TGCGCCAGCAGCCAGACAGCCCATAGCAATCAGCCCCAGCATTTT. It specifies CASSQTAHSNQPQHF. V gene TRBV4-1 combines with J gene TRBJ1-5; weak D call: TRBD1 (5 bases). Germline-derived CDR1 and CDR2 are MGHRA and YSYEKL. CDR3 length equals 15 residues. The V gene lost 3 bases and the J gene lost 0 bases, with 9 bases spanning the gap.

DNA of the CDR3: TGTGCCAGCAGCTTACAGGGGATCCTATACGAGCAGTACTTC. Translated, it gives CASSLQGILYEQYF. This chain links TRBV5-6 with TRBJ2-7; TRBD1 agrees at 7 bases. After removal of 2 bases from V and 4 bases from J, the junction contained 6 bases not matched to a gene. The CDR3 covers 14 residues. Germline lookup yields CDR1 SGHDT and CDR2 YYEEEE.

This chain connects TRBV13 to TRBJ1-3; 7 bases line up with TRBD1. Germline V gives CDR1 PRHDT, CDR2 FYEKMQ (reference sequence). V was clipped by 0 bases and J by 0 bases; unmatched bases: 8. The CDR3 consists of 18 residues. In DNA form, the CDR3 reads TGTGCCAGCAGCTTAGGGGGGGACAGAAGTTACTCTGGAAACACCATATATTTT. Residues: CASSLGGDRSYSGNTIYF.

Here the CDR3 reads CASRFPVLYGYTF. In nucleotides, the CDR3 is TGTGCCAGCAGGTTCCCTGTCCTATATGGCTACACCTTC. J is TRBJ1-2 and V is TRBV27; D remains ambiguous. V shed 6 bases and J shed 5 bases, with 13 bases lying between them. The CDR3 is 13 amino acids. The germline V gene has CDR1 MNHEY and CDR2 SMNVEV (reference sequence).

The rearrangement links TRBV28 to TRBJ1-4, with 7 bases that match TRBD1. The CDR3 runs 15 residues. The junction had 13 bases not matched to a gene; V was cut back by 7 bases and J by 8 bases. Germline V gene lookup returns CDR1 MDHEN and CDR2 SYDVKM. The CDR3 sequence is CASNSDRVLGEKLFF. In DNA, the CDR3 is TGTGCCAGCAATTCAGACAGGGTCTTGGGCGAAAAACTGTTTTTT.

The genes are TRBV13 and TRBJ1-1; possible D gene TRBD1, 6 bases. The germline V gene encodes CDR1 PRHDT and CDR2 FYEKMQ (reference sequence). The V end was cut by 5 bases, the J end by 3 bases, with 16 bases between. The CDR3 runs 15 residues. CDR3 amino acids: CASSPGQGLDTEAFF. The CDR3 nucleotides read TGTGCCAGCAGCCCCGGCCAGGGGTTGGACACTGAAGCTTTCTTT.

The rearrangement uses TRBV29-1 and TRBJ2-5; 8 bases line up with TRBD1. Germline trimming cut 7 bases from V and 3 bases from J; bases unmatched to any gene: 7. The CDR3 covers 13 residues. In germline, CDR1 is SQVTM, CDR2 ANQGSEA. The CDR3 DNA sequence: TGCAGCGCCCGGACAGGGAATAAAGAGACCCAGTACTTC. Residues: CSARTGNKETQYF.

This sequence joins TRBV15 and TRBJ2-5; possibly TRBD1 for D (6 bases). The J call may be faulty, since TRBJ2-7 better matches the DNA end. Looked up from germline, CDR1 is LNHNV and CDR2 is YYDKDF (reference sequence). The CDR3 extends over 14 amino acids. The CDR3 DNA reads as TGTGCCACCAGCAGAGGGGCAGGGGAGTACGAGCAGTACTTC. Its translation is CATSRGAGEYEQYF.

This chain uses TRBV19 with TRBJ1-5; D uncertain. Germline assignment: CDR1 LNHDA and CDR2 SQIVND (reference sequence). V was pared by 3 bases and J by 0 bases, with 6 bases between. The CDR3 is made up of 14 amino acids. The DNA for the CDR3 is TGTGCCAGTAGTATTCAGAATAGCAATCAGCCCCAGCATTTT. Amino acids: CASSIQNSNQPQHF.